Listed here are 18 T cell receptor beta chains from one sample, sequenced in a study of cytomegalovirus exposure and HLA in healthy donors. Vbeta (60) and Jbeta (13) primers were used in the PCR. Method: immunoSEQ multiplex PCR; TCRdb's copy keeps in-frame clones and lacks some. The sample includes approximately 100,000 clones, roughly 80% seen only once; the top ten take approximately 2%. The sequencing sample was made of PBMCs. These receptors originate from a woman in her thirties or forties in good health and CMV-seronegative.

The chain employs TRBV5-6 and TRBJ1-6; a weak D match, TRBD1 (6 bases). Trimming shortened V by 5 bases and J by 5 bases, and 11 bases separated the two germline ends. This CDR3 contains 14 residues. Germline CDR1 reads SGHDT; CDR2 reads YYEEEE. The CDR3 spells CASSSGQNNSPLHF. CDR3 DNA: TGTGCCAGCAGTTCAGGACAGAATAATTCACCCCTCCACTTT. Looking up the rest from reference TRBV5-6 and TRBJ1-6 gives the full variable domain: DAGVTQSPTHLIKTRGQQVTLRCSPKSGHDTVSWYQQALGQGPQFIFQYYEEEERQRGNFPDRFSGHQFPNYSSELNVNALLLGDSALYLCASSSGQNNSPLHFGNGTRLTVT.

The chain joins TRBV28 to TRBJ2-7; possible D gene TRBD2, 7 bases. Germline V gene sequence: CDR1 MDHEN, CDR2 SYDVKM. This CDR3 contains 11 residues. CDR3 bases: TGTGCAACGGGGGGCCTCTACGAGCAGTACTTC. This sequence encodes CATGGLYEQYF.

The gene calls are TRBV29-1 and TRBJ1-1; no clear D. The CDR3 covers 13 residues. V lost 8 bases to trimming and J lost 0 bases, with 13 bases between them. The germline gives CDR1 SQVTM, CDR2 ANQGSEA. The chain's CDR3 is CSCPGPMNTEAFF. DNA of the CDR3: TGCAGCTGTCCAGGCCCAATGAACACTGAAGCTTTCTTT.

CDR3 sequence: CASTGLARDEQFF. DNA for the CDR3: TGTGCCAGCACCGGACTGGCGAGGGATGAGCAGTTCTTC. The rearrangement links TRBV6-1 to TRBJ2-1; tentatively, D is TRBD2 (5 bases). The CDR3 consists of 13 residues. CDR1 and CDR2 from the germline V gene are MNHNS and SASEGT. Trimming removed 7 bases from V and 8 bases from J, with 15 bases in between.

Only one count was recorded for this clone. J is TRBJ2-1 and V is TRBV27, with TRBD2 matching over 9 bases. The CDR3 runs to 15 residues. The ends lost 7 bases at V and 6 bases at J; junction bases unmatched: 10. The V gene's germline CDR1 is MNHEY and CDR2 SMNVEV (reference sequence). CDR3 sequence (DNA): TGTGCCAGCAACTTAGGCGCTAGCGGGGCCAATGAGCAGTTCTTC. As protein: CASNLGASGANEQFF.

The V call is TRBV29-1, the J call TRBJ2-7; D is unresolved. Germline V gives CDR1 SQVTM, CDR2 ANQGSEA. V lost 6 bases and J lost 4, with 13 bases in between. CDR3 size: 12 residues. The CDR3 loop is CSVRVLGYEQYF. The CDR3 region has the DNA TGCAGCGTCCGGGTTCTCGGTTACGAGCAGTACTTC.

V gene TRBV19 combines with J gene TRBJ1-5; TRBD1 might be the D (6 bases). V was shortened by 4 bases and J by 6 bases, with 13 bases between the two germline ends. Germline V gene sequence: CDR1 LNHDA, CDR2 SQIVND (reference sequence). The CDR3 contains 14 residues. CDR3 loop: CASSTGEFFQPQHF. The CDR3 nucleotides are TGTGCCAGTAGTACAGGGGAGTTTTTTCAGCCCCAGCATTTT.

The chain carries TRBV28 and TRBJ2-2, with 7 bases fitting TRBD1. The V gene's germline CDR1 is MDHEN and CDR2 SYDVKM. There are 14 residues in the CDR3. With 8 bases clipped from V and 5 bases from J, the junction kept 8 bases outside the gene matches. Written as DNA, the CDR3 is TGTGCCAGCCTACAGGGGTCGGGTACCGGGGAGCTGTTTTTT. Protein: CASLQGSGTGELFF.

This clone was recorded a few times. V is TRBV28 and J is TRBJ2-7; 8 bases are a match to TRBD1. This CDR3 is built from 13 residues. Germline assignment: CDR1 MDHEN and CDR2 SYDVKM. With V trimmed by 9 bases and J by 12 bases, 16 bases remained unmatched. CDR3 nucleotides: TGTGCCAGTTTTCAGACAGGGGCCCGTGGTACGTACTTC. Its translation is CASFQTGARGTYF. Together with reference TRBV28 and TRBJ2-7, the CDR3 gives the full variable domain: DVKVTQSSRYLVKRTGEKVFLECVQDMDHENMFWYRQDPGLGLRLIYFSYDVKMKEKGDIPEGYSVSREKKERFSLILESASTNQTSMYLCASFQTGARGTYFGPGTRLTVT.

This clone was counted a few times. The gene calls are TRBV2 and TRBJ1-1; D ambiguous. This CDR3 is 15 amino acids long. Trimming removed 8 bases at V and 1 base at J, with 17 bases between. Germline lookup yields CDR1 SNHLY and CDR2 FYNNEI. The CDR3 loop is CASVPRGNGNTEAFF. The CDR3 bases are TGTGCCAGCGTACCTCGCGGGAATGGGAACACTGAAGCTTTCTTT.

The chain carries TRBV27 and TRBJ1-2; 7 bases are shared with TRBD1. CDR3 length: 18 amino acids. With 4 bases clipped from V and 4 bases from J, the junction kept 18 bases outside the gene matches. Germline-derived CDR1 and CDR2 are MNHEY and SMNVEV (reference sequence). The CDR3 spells CASSSIRDRVGASYGYTF. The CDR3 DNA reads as TGTGCCAGCAGTTCAATTCGAGACAGGGTAGGAGCTTCCTATGGCTACACCTTC.

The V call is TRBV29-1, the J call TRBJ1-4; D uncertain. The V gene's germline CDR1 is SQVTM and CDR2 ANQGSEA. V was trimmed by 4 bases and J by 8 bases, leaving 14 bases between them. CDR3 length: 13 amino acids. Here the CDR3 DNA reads TGCAGCGTTGGCGGAAGTGTTTGGGAAAAACTGTTTTTT. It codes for CSVGGSVWEKLFF.

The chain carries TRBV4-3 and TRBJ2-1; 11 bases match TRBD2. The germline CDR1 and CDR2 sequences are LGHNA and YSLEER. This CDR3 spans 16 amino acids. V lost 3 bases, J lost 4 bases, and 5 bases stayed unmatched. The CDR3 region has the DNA TGCGCCAGCAGCCAGGAGGGACTAGCGGAATACAATGAGCAGTTCTTC. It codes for CASSQEGLAEYNEQFF.

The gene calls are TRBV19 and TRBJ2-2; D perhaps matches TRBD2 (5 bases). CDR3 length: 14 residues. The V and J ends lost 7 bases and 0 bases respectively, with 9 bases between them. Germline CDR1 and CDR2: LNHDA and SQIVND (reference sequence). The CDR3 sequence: CASIRRPNTGELFF. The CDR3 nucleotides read TGTGCCAGTATACGGAGGCCGAACACCGGGGAGCTGTTTTTT.

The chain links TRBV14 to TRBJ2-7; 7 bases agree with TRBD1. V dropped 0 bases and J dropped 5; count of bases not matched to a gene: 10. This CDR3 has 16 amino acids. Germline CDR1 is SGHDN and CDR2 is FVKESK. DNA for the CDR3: TGTGCCAGCAGCCAAGATAGATCGGGACAGCTTAACGAGCAGTACTTC. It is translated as CASSQDRSGQLNEQYF.

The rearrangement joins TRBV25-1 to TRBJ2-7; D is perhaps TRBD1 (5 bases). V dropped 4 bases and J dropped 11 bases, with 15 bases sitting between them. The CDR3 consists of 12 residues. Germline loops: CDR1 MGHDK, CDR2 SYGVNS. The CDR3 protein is CASSGAGPPEYF. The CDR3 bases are TGTGCCAGCAGTGGAGCAGGGCCCCCTGAGTACTTC.

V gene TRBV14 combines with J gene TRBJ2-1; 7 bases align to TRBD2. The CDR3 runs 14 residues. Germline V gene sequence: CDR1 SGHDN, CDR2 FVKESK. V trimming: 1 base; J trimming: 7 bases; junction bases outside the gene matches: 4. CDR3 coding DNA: TGTGCCAGCAGCCAAGGCTGGGAGGGGAATGAGCAGTTCTTC. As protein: CASSQGWEGNEQFF.

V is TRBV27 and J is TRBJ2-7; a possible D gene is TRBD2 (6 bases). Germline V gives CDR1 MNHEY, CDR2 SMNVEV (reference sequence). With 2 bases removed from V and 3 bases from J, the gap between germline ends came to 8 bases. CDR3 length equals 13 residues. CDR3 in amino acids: CASSLRGVYEQYF. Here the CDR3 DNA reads TGTGCCAGCAGTTTACGCGGGGTCTACGAGCAGTACTTC.